A single sample is the source of the 5 T cell receptor beta chains below, sequenced in a study of T-cell reconstitution after alpha-beta-depleted transplantation in children. Using unique molecular identifiers, the investigators prepared the TCRbeta library. TCRdb called the PCR reads again in MiXCR, with one record for every CDR3 protein. This table has 600,000 to 700,000 distinct CDR3 sequences, approximately 15% appearing once. The specimen comprised PBMCs from the stem cell graft donor, sampled from the stem cell graft. The receptors derive from a human donor who donated a stem cell graft to a child with acute myeloid leukemia.

The V and J genes are TRBV6-5 and TRBJ2-1; D tentatively reads TRBD1 or TRBD2 (5 bases each). CDR1 and CDR2 (germline): MNHEY, SVGAGI. This CDR3 spans 18 amino acids. V was trimmed by 0 bases and J by 6 bases, leaving 21 bases between them. Written as DNA, the CDR3 is TGTGCCAGCAGTTACTCCGTCAGGGACCTTACCCCTCTCAATGAGCAGTTCTTC. As protein: CASSYSVRDLTPLNEQFF.

The rearrangement links TRBV5-1 to TRBJ2-7; TRBD1 aligns across 8 bases. The CDR3 length is 14 residues. The ends lost 3 bases at V and 2 bases at J; junction bases unmatched: 4. CDR1 and CDR2 from the germline V gene are SGHRS and YFSETQ. This CDR3 is CASSYRDRTYEQYF. The CDR3 nucleotides are TGCGCCAGCAGCTACCGGGACAGGACCTACGAGCAGTACTTC.

The genes are TRBV7-9 and TRBJ2-3, with a weak D call TRBD1 (6 bases). V was cut by 5 bases and J by 0 bases, with 18 bases left in between. There are 17 residues in the CDR3. Germline V gene data show CDR1 as SEHNR and CDR2 as FQNEAQ (reference sequence). The CDR3 sequence: CASSPYQGQSSTDTQYF. The CDR3 nucleotides are TGTGCCAGCAGCCCGTATCAGGGACAAAGTAGCACAGATACGCAGTATTTT.

This clonotype has ten or more counts. The genes are TRBV5-6 and TRBJ2-3; 8 bases agree with TRBD2. Trimming cost V 4 bases and J 4 bases; bases outside gene matches: 17. In germline, CDR1 is SGHDT, CDR2 YYEEEE. The CDR3 runs 18 residues. CDR3 bases: TGTGCCAGCAGCGAGGGAGGACGGGGGGGCCCGATCGCAGATACGCAGTATTTT. Its translation is CASSEGGRGGPIADTQYF.

About this clonotype: A much larger clone differs from this one at a single base, so this may be a read error. Because the CDR3 is missing its conserved closing phenylalanine or tryptophan, this is likely a read error. This rearrangement joins TRBV20-1 to TRBJ2-1, with 7 bases fitting TRBD2. With 6 bases clipped from V and 3 bases from J, the junction kept 11 bases outside the gene matches. Looked up from germline, CDR1 is DFQATT and CDR2 is SNEGSKA (reference sequence). The CDR3 consists of 15 residues. The CDR3 protein is CSATPGSSGYNEQFL. The CDR3 DNA follows: TGCAGTGCCACCCCGGGGTCTAGCGGCTACAATGAGCAGTTCCTC.